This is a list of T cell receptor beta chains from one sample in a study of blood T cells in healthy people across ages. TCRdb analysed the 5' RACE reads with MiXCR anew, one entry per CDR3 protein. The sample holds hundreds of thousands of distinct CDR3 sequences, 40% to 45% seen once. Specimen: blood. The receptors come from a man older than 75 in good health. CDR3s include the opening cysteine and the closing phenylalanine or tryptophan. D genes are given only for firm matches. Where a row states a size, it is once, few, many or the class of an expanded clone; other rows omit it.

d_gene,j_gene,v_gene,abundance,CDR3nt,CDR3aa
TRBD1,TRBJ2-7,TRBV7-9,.,TGTGCCAGCAGAAACGACAGGGGCAGCTCCTACGAGCAGTACTTC,CASRNDRGSSYEQYF
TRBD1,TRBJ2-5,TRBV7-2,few,TGTGCCAGCAGCGTAGCAGGGGGCGGGAAGACCCAGTACTTC,CASSVAGGGKTQYF
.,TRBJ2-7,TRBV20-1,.,TGCAGTGCTAGAGATTCCTTCCTCAGGGTCGAGCAGTACTTC,CSARDSFLRVEQYF
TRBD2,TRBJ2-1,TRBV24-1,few,TGTGCCACCAGTGATCCGGGGGGGACTAGACCAAATGAGCAGTTCTTC,CATSDPGGTRPNEQFF
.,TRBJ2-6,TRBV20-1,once,TGCAGTGCTACCCCACAGGGAACTGGGGCCAACGTCCTGACTTTC,CSATPQGTGANVLTF
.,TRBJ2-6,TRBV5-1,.,TGCGCCAGCAGGGGGACCTTAACAGCGTCTGGGGCCAACGTCCTGACTTTC,CASRGTLTASGANVLTF
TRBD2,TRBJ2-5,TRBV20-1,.,TGTAGTGCCACACTAGCGGGATTCACTCAAGAGACCCAGTACTTC,CSATLAGFTQETQYF
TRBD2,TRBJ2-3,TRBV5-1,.,TGCGCCAGCAGCTCGGCTAGCGGGCAAGATACGCAGTATTTT,CASSSASGQDTQYF
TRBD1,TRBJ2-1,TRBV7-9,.,TGTGTCAGCAGCCGCGGGACAGGGCAGCTCGATGAGCAGTTCTTC,CVSSRGTGQLDEQFF
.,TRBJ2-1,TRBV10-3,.,TGTGCCATCAGTGAGTCGAGTCACTCGAGCTCCTACAATGAGCAGTTCTTC,CAISESSHSSSYNEQFF
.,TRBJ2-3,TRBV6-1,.,TGTGCCAGCTTTGAGACCTTGCCAGATACGCAGTATTTT,CASFETLPDTQYF
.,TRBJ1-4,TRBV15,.,TGTGCCACCAGCAGGGGAATTTTGAATGAAAAACTGTTTTTT,CATSRGILNEKLFF
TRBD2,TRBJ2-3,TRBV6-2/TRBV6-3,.,TGTGCCAGTAGTTACCTTCAGACTAGCGGGAGGGCCGCAGATACGCAGTATTTT,CASSYLQTSGRAADTQYF
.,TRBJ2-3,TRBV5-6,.,TGTGCCAGCAGCGGCGGCATAGACAGGACGCAGTATTTT,CASSGGIDRTQYF
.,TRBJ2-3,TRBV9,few,TGTGCCAGCAGCGTAGGGGGACTCCACACGGATACGCAGTATTTT,CASSVGGLHTDTQYF
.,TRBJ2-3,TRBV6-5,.,TGTGCCAGCAGTCACAGGTTTCGGGACACTAGCACAGATACGCAGTATTTT,CASSHRFRDTSTDTQYF
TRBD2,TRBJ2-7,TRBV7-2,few,TGTGCCAGCAGCTTAGTTGGCAGGATCGGGGGGGTCGCCTACGAGCAGTACTTC,CASSLVGRIGGVAYEQYF
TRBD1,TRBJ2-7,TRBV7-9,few,TGTGCCAGCAGCTCAGGGTTCAGGGGGATATACGAGCAGTACTTC,CASSSGFRGIYEQYF
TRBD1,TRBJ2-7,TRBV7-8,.,TGTGCCAGCAGCGTAACAGGGGGCCACTCCTACGAGCAGTACTTC,CASSVTGGHSYEQYF
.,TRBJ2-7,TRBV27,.,TGTGCCAGCAGTCCCTCCCCGGGACCAAACTCCTACGAGCAGTACTTC,CASSPSPGPNSYEQYF
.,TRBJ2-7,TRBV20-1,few,TGCAGTGCTAGCAGTCTCCATCCCTACGAGCAGTACTTC,CSASSLHPYEQYF
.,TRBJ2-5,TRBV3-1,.,TGTGCCAGCACTCCGCCATACAGAGGAGAGACCCAGTACTTC,CASTPPYRGETQYF
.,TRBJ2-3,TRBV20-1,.,TGCAGTGCTAGCGACCGGGACCCCTCGGGCACAGATACGCAGTATTTT,CSASDRDPSGTDTQYF
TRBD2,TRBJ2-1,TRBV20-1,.,TGCAGTGCCAGCAATCAGCGGGGGGGCTCCTACAATGAGCAGTTCTTC,CSASNQRGGSYNEQFF
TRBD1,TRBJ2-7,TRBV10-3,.,TGTGCCATCAGTGAGACGGGACAGGGGAGCTCCTACGAGCAGTACTTC,CAISETGQGSSYEQYF
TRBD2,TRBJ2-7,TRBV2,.,TGTGCCAGCAGCCTCCTAGCGGGAGGAAGGAACGAGCAGTACTTC,CASSLLAGGRNEQYF
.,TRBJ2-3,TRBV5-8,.,TGTGCCAGCACCCCCAGGGATCCCACAGATACGCAGTATTTT,CASTPRDPTDTQYF
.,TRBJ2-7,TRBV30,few,TGTGCCTGGTCATTGGGGGCCTACGAGCAGTACTTC,CAWSLGAYEQYF